The next 15 T cell receptor beta chains were all read from a single sample in a study of blood T cell repertoires in COVID-19 (dated by TCRdb to 2020 to 2021). Libraries were prepared through the immunoSEQ multiplex PCR assay. What TCRdb holds here is the immuneACCESS table cut down to in-frame rearrangements. Part of the clones is not present; checked against another copy, under half of the missing clones reflect an unresolved V gene, and the others are unexplained. The sample data list around 330,000 clones, and roughly 85% of these were observed just once. The top ten clones comprise 1.9% of the sample. Sequences were obtained from PBMCs or T cells enriched from blood (not recorded which). These TCRs come from a woman aged 30 to 39 who had been exposed to COVID-19.

This clone was recorded only once. The gene calls are TRBV5-4 and TRBJ2-5; possibly TRBD2 for D (5 bases). Trimming shortened V by 0 bases and J by 2 bases, and 8 bases separated the two germline ends. The germline V gene has CDR1 SGHNT and CDR2 YYREEE (reference sequence). This CDR3 is 14 amino acids long. In nucleotides, the CDR3 is TGTGCCAGCAGCTTGGAACTAGTTCAAGAGACCCAGTACTTC. Its translation is CASSLELVQETQYF.

The chain recombines TRBV9 with TRBJ2-7, with 7 bases matching TRBD2. The CDR3 has 15 residues. V dropped 0 bases and J dropped 4; count of bases not matched to a gene: 7. Germline loops: CDR1 SGDLS, CDR2 YYNGEE. The chain's CDR3 is CASSVALGLDYEQYF. CDR3 nucleotides: TGTGCCAGCAGCGTAGCTTTAGGACTAGATTACGAGCAGTACTTC.

The chain couples TRBV9 to TRBJ1-4; D ambiguous. Trimming stripped 4 bases from V and 0 bases from J, with 7 bases between. The germline V gene has CDR1 SGDLS and CDR2 YYNGEE. This CDR3 has 14 residues. Here the CDR3 reads CASSLDSTNEKLFF. The CDR3 bases are TGTGCCAGCAGCCTGGACTCAACTAATGAAAAACTGTTTTTT. The full variable domain, its missing parts supplied by reference TRBV9 and TRBJ1-4, is DSGVTQTPKHLITATGQRVTLRCSPRSGDLSVYWYQQSLDQGLQFLIQYYNGEERAKGNILERFSAQQFPDLHSELNLSSLELGDSALYFCASSLDSTNEKLFFGSGTQLSVL.

The chain uses TRBV7-2 and TRBJ2-7; D possibly corresponds to TRBD2 (6 bases). The V and J ends lost 3 bases and 2 bases respectively, with 11 bases between them. The CDR3 contains 14 residues. The V gene's germline CDR1 is SGHTA and CDR2 FQGNSA. The DNA for the CDR3 is TGTGCCAGCAGCTTGGGGCGGGGAGCCTACGAGCAGTACTTC. Translated, it gives CASSLGRGAYEQYF.

The rearrangement joins TRBV28 to TRBJ2-6; 7 bases are a match to TRBD1. V trimming: 5 bases; J trimming: 1 base; junction bases outside the gene matches: 2. The length of the CDR3 is 15 residues. CDR1 is MDHEN and CDR2 is SYDVKM in the germline V gene. The CDR3 bases are TGTGCCAGCAGTATGACAGGGTCTGGGGCCAACGTCCTGACTTTC. Its protein is CASSMTGSGANVLTF.

V gene TRBV28 combines with J gene TRBJ1-2, with 8 bases that match TRBD1. The length of the CDR3 is 12 residues. Germline V gives CDR1 MDHEN, CDR2 SYDVKM. Germline trimming cut 6 bases from V and 8 bases from J; bases unmatched to any gene: 5. The CDR3 DNA is TGTGCCAGCAGAGACAGGGGAAGCGGCTACACCTTC. Amino acid sequence: CASRDRGSGYTF.

This chain links TRBV6-2 or TRBV6-3 with TRBJ2-7, with 8 bases that match TRBD1. The CDR3 sequence is 13 residues long. J lost 2 bases, V lost 6 bases, and 3 bases had no gene match. Germline values: CDR1 MNHEY, CDR2 SVGEGT. CDR3 DNA sequence: TGTGCCAGCAGCGGGACAGGACCCTACGAGCAGTACTTC. It encodes CASSGTGPYEQYF.

The V gene is TRBV7-9, the J gene TRBJ1-6, with a weak D call TRBD1 (6 bases). Germline values: CDR1 SEHNR, CDR2 FQNEAQ (reference sequence). Trimming cost V 5 bases and J 10 bases, with 24 bases left between them. The CDR3 covers 17 residues. Here the CDR3 reads CASSHPPEQGITSPLHF. Here the CDR3 DNA reads TGTGCCAGCAGCCACCCCCCGGAACAGGGAATAACGTCACCCCTCCACTTT.

This chain connects TRBV4-1 to TRBJ2-7; TRBD2 agrees at 12 bases. The length of the CDR3 is 17 residues. CDR1 and CDR2 from the germline V gene are MGHRA and YSYEKL. J lost 3 bases, V lost 4 bases, and 10 bases had no gene match. As DNA, the CDR3 is TGCGCCAGCAGCCCCTGGGCTAGCGGGAGGGCCGACTACGAGCAGTACTTC. Amino acids: CASSPWASGRADYEQYF.

V and J are TRBV3-1 (or the pseudogene TRBV3-2) and TRBJ1-5; no firm D call. This CDR3 has 13 amino acids. Germline V gene lookup returns CDR1 LGHDT and CDR2 YNNKEL (reference sequence). V shed 0 bases and J shed 7 bases, with 7 bases lying between them. This CDR3 reads CASSQDLGQPQHF. For the CDR3, the DNA is TGTGCCAGCAGCCAAGATCTGGGCCAGCCCCAGCATTTT.

The genes are TRBV2 and TRBJ2-1; possibly TRBD2 for D (5 bases). Germline lookup yields CDR1 SNHLY and CDR2 FYNNEI. This CDR3 contains 12 residues. The V end lost 6 bases, the J end lost 4 bases, and 7 bases lay between the germline ends. The CDR3 coding sequence is TGTGCCAGCAGGTGGGAGTACAATGAGCAGTTCTTC. Protein product: CASRWEYNEQFF. The complete variable domain, with remaining parts taken from reference TRBV2 and TRBJ2-1, reads EPEVTQTPSHQVTQMGQEVILRCVPISNHLYFYWYRQILGQKVEFLVSFYNNEISEKSEIFDDQFSVERPDGSNFTLKIRSTKLEDSAMYFCASRWEYNEQFFGPGTRLTVL.

This rearrangement joins TRBV10-1 to TRBJ1-3; D possibly corresponds to TRBD1 (6 bases). Germline values: CDR1 WNHNN, CDR2 SYGVQD (reference sequence). Between the trimmed V and J ends, which lost 6 bases and 3 bases, there was a span of 15 bases. This CDR3 is built from 15 residues. CDR3 region: CASSGPGAYGNTIYF. DNA of the CDR3: TGCGCCAGCAGCGGGCCAGGGGCGTATGGAAACACCATATATTTT.

There are a few counts of this clone. The rearrangement joins TRBV5-4 to TRBJ1-3; D gene unclear. CDR3 length: 14 residues. V lost 0 bases to trimming and J lost 0 bases, with 4 bases between them. In germline, CDR1 is SGHNT, CDR2 YYREEE (reference sequence). The CDR3 spells CASSLEHSGNTIYF. DNA of the CDR3: TGTGCCAGCAGCTTGGAGCACTCTGGAAACACCATATATTTT.

The chain carries TRBV4-3 and TRBJ2-1; TRBD2 matches at 9 bases. The ends lost 0 bases at V and 4 bases at J; junction bases unmatched: 10. Germline CDR1 reads LGHNA; CDR2 reads YSLEER. This CDR3 is 18 amino acids long. CDR3 DNA: TGCGCCAGCAGCCAAGACGTAGTAGCGGGGGCCATTTACAATGAGCAGTTCTTC. Translating gives CASSQDVVAGAIYNEQFF.

The chain uses TRBV11-2 and TRBJ2-1; 7 bases agree with TRBD2. This CDR3 contains 13 residues. Germline loops: CDR1 SGHAT, CDR2 FQNNGV. Trimming took 6 bases from V and 9 from J; bases not matched to a gene: 8. Written as DNA, the CDR3 is TGTGCCAGCAGATATCAACTAGCGTCTGAGCAGTTCTTC. Translated: CASRYQLASEQFF. The variable domain in full, with the rest retrieved from reference TRBV11-2 and TRBJ2-1, is EAGVAQSPRYKIIEKRQSVAFWCNPISGHATLYWYQQILGQGPKLLIQFQNNGVVDDSQLPKDRFSAERLKGVDSTLKIQPAKLEDSAVYLCASRYQLASEQFFGPGTRLTVL.